This record looks at one TCR beta chain sequence and its context. This specimen belongs to a study of shared clonotypes between healthy human individuals. The J segment lost 13 bases and the V segment lost 4 bases, leaving 8 bases of the junction unmatched. Per the germline V gene, CDR1 is GTSNPN and CDR2 is SVGIG (reference sequence). CDR3 length: 12 amino acids. TCRdb's copy holds only in-frame clones and misses some; the assay was immunoSEQ multiplex PCR. The sample records 300,000 to 400,000 clones, around 67% being singletons. The rearrangement links TRBV30 to TRBJ2-1; 9 nucleotides align to TRBD2. Sequencing used memory CD4+ T cells sorted from blood. Regarding subset: CD45RA-negative fraction. The sequence came from a man aged 25-45 years in good health. CDR3 nucleotide sequence: TGTGCCTGGACGCGGGAGGGCCGGGATCAGTTCTTC. Protein product: CAWTREGRDQFF.